Reported below is one TCR beta chain. PCR involved 60 Vbeta and 13 Jbeta primers. Generated by immunoSEQ multiplex PCR, the TCRdb table keeps only in-frame clones and is missing some. This table has under 200,000 clones, about nine tenths appearing once. V was cut by 3 bases and J by 0 bases, with 12 bases left in between. The CDR3 consists of 16 residues. In germline, CDR1 is LNHNV, CDR2 YYDKDF (reference sequence). The sample belongs to a study of cytomegalovirus exposure and HLA in healthy donors. This TCR derives from a boy aged 2 to 10 in good health and CMV-seronegative. The rearrangement links TRBV15 to TRBJ1-5; maybe TRBD1 (6 bases). Sequencing input: PBMCs. CDR3 coding DNA: TGTGCCACCAGCAGCTGGACAGTCAATAGCAATCAGCCCCAGCATTTT. As protein: CATSSWTVNSNQPQHF.